This T cell receptor beta chain is drawn from a study of regulatory T cells in long-lasting Graves disease (dated by TCRdb to about 2021). Study-wide context: In the newly diagnosed Graves' disease group, patients had been taking antithyroid drugs for less than 3 months. Persistent Graves' disease patients were compared with newly diagnosed Graves' disease patients by peripheral blood TCR sequencing and RNA sequencing. The study was registered as a clinical trial and conducted in China. A total of 33 samples were covered by TCR sequencing, comprising approximately 13 persistent and approximately 20 newly diagnosed Graves' disease patients.

In the paper's terms, the time point label means: newly diagnosed GD, antithyroid drugs for less than 3 months. RNA was extracted from PBMCs in TRIzol for both TCR sequencing and RNA sequencing. The diagnosis of Graves' disease was made according to American Thyroid Association guidelines. Patients for the study were recruited at an endocrinology department in Xi'an, China. Each patient gave approximately 9 milliliters of peripheral blood, collected in an EDTA anticoagulant tube. PBMCs were isolated by Ficoll Paque Plus density gradient separation without further T cell sorting. An Agilent 2100 Bioanalyzer and agarose gel were used to check RNA quality, while a NanoDrop 2000 measured RNA concentration. V was cut back by 6 bases and J by 7 bases, leaving a gap of 18 bases between them. The cysteine opens and the phenylalanine closes a CDR3 of 14 amino acids. Kept here is only the CDR3 DNA, which spans 42 bases and is read in frame from base 1.

This clonotype was seen only a few times. Its cognate antigen has yet to be identified. Per-base quality was not reported, and no clone a single base away is much larger than it. Beyond this particular receptor, the publication reports: Patients with persistent disease shared more public clonotypes (approximately 2,500) than newly diagnosed patients did (approximately 990). Because the primary lesion, thyroid tissue, could not be accessed, the study looked at peripheral blood alone. The authors noted that the small sample size was a limitation that may lower accuracy. TRBV28, TRBJ1-2 and TRBJ2-5 were preferentially used in persistent disease, while TRBV20-1 and TRBJ2-1 were favored in newly diagnosed disease. Lower TCR Shannon entropy and fewer highly expanded clones were observed in persistent Graves' disease patients than in newly diagnosed patients, which suggested clonal expansion. Sequencing and analysis were limited to the TCR beta chain.

The protocol used for the library was multiplex PCR. Sequencing used an Illumina HiSeq 4000. TCR beta libraries were built with iRepertoire HTBI primers and Arm-PCR amplification of CDR3 regions. Gel purification was performed on PCR products prior to sequencing. As for the authors' bioinformatics: Gene usage analysis of CDR3 amino acid clonotypes relied on the roughly 60 TRBV and 14 TRBJ segments identified across samples. Filtered high-quality paired reads were merged into contigs using COPE and FqMerger. Contigs were aligned with BLAST to IMGT TRBV, TRBD and TRBJ reference genes, and CDR3 was defined per IMGT. Clonotypes above 0.1% frequency were classified as highly expanded clones. Repertoire diversity was measured by Shannon entropy, and V-J evenness by the Gini coefficient. Clonotypes shared by more than one individual were considered public. Starting from the raw public reads, TCRdb applied fastp trimming at Q25, assembled clones with MiXCR and retained in-frame beta chains. One record per CDR3 amino acid sequence lists the most common genes and DNA. The V and J calls reflect TCRdb's pipeline rather than the authors' work. The sample table shows some 560,000 distinct CDR3 sequences, and 15% to 20% are seen once. The top ten constitute about 25% of the sample.

These sequences were also reported in another study, on T cells in Graves' hyperthyroidism and ophthalmopathy. The second study's authors report: A patient counted as having stable Graves' hyperthyroidism if no progression to ophthalmopathy occurred over 18 months of follow-up. Hyperthyroidism patients were newly diagnosed, with disease duration under 2 months, and aged 18 to 65 years. Any patient with an uncontrolled infection, another autoimmune disease, pregnancy or lactation was excluded. Diagnoses were based on clinical symptoms, serum thyroxine and TRAb, thyroid ultrasound and orbital computed tomography. For the first round of RT-PCR on the TCR CDR3, the HTBI primer set was used together with the Qiagen OneStep RT-PCR kit. Most expanded thyroid clonotypes (frequency above 0.001) were also detected in blood, suggesting blood repertoires may reflect thyroid immune responses. In cross-validation, a model built on a 13 V-J signature told ophthalmopathy apart from stable hyperthyroidism with approximately 90% sensitivity and around 83% specificity, and in testing the same model reached 80%/75%. In validation, the model predicted progression to ophthalmopathy with over 65% sensitivity and less than 80% specificity, a median of about six months before onset. TCR V-J signatures able to tell the groups apart were searched for in a discovery cohort of some 97 patients, of whom 43 had Graves' ophthalmopathy and roughly 59 had stable Graves' hyperthyroidism. Prospective prediction of ophthalmopathy was tested in an independent validation cohort of 18 to 20 hyperthyroidism patients and 15 to 17 patients who later progressed to ophthalmopathy. The roughly 91 discovery patients were randomly divided into training and test sets at a 7:3 ratio. The study also compared thyroid tissue and blood T-cell repertoires from several Graves' hyperthyroidism patients. After sampling, hyperthyroidism patients received methimazole starting at 30 mg daily, and ophthalmopathy patients received high-dose intravenous methylprednisolone. Libraries were constructed in a second round of multiplex PCR, after which size selection and purification were carried out. Paired-end sequencing of the libraries was performed with 100 bp reads on an Illumina HiSeq2000. SOAPnuke was used to process the raw data, with reads discarded if the reads contained adapters or uncalled bases, had a mean Phred below 15, or lacked an exact constant-primer or identifier match. COPE v1.2.5 was used to merge high-quality paired reads, and clonotypes were defined as unique nucleotide sequences. MiTCR v1.1 was used to align clonotypes to the IMGT TRBV, TRBD and TRBJ reference segments. Only V-J combinations with frequency above 0.0001, covering about 99% of repertoires, were analysed. The TCS score was defined as F50 (clonal expansion) divided by E x V (chaos), with BLOSUM62-based TCRdist calculated between CDR3 peptides within each V-J. Welch's t-statistics and random forest reduced 500 to 650 V-J features to around 14, which were used in a naive Bayes classifier (R e1071). Sample size was not statistically predetermined, and blinding of investigators to group allocation was not performed. TCR Vbeta CDR3 sequencing of 135 peripheral blood samples (43 ophthalmopathy, approximately 80 hyperthyroidism and some 17 progressor patients) is reported in the paper.

Sequenced here: peripheral blood mononuclear cells (PBMCs), sampled at new diagnosis, from a patient treated with antithyroid drugs. Here the chain combines TRBV12-3 or TRBV12-4 and TRBJ1-2; perhaps TRBD1 is the D gene, with 5 bases matching. The receptor's source is a woman aged 40-65 years with Graves disease. Donor details come from another sample of the same person, matched by shared clones. At the DNA level, the sequence is TGTGCCAGCAGAACGGCGTTATGGGGCGGTGGCTACACCTTC. This is translated as CASRTALWGGGYTF.